The rows below give T cell receptor beta chains drawn from one sample of a study of monozygotic twins with cystic fibrosis. Repertoires were generated with immunoSEQ multiplex PCR, while TCRdb's copy carries only in-frame clones and drops some. Of almost 20,000 clones in the sample, around 90% were seen once. The sequencing input was blood. The receptors were sampled from a girl aged 2-9 years with cystic fibrosis. CDR3s include the opening cysteine and the closing phenylalanine or tryptophan. A D gene is named only where the DNA matches it firmly. The size of a clone is reported for some rows only, either as once, few or many, or as a class for expanded clones.

size	V	J	D	CDR3	DNA
.	TRBV2	TRBJ1-5	TRBD1	CASSEHRGRQPQHF	TGTGCCAGCAGTGAACACAGGGGTCGTCAGCCCCAGCATTTT
.	TRBV19	TRBJ2-1	.	CASSMWPNEQFF	TGTGCCAGTAGTATGTGGCCAAATGAGCAGTTCTTC
.	TRBV2	TRBJ1-2	TRBD1	CASFYRGYGYTF	TGTGCCAGCTTTTACAGGGGTTATGGCTACACCTTC
.	TRBV19	TRBJ2-2	.	CASSIGAGNTGELFF	TGTGCCAGTAGTATTGGTGCAGGGAACACCGGGGAGCTGTTTTTT
.	TRBV25-1	TRBJ2-2	TRBD1	CASSDLIRGTSTGELFF	TGTGCCAGCAGTGATTTAATCAGGGGGACGAGCACCGGGGAGCTGTTTTTT
.	TRBV11-2	TRBJ2-7	.	CASSLGGFSYEQYF	TGTGCCAGCAGCTTAGGTGGGTTTTCCTACGAGCAGTACTTC
.	TRBV14	TRBJ2-5	.	CASSAFGETQYF	TGTGCCAGCAGCGCTTTTGGGGAGACCCAGTACTTC
.	TRBV19	TRBJ2-1	.	CASSNWAYNEQFF	TGTGCCAGTAGTAATTGGGCCTACAATGAGCAGTTCTTC
.	TRBV2	TRBJ2-1	TRBD2	CASSDWLAGVYNEQFF	TGTGCCAGCAGTGATTGGCTAGCGGGGGTATACAATGAGCAGTTCTTC
.	TRBV27	TRBJ1-1	.	CASSLSANTEAFF	TGTGCCAGCAGTTTATCGGCGAACACTGAAGCTTTCTTT
.	TRBV21-1	TRBJ2-5	.	CASSNQGQRGPQETQYF	TGTGCCAGCAGCAACCAAGGCCAGCGGGGGCCACAAGAGACCCAGTACTTC
.	TRBV5-6	TRBJ2-7	TRBD1	CASSVPGTGVPYEQYF	TGTGCCAGCAGCGTGCCCGGGACAGGGGTGCCCTACGAGCAGTACTTC
.	TRBV11-3	TRBJ2-1	TRBD2	CASSSLFGTSGVDNEQFF	TGTGCCAGCAGCTCTCTGTTCGGGACTAGCGGAGTTGACAATGAGCAGTTCTTC
.	TRBV6-1	TRBJ1-1	.	CASSRRDEGTEAFF	TGTGCCAGCAGTCGGAGGGACGAGGGAACTGAAGCTTTCTTT
.	TRBV13	TRBJ2-6	TRBD2	CASSPTSGTSGANVLTF	TGTGCCAGCAGCCCGACTAGCGGGACGTCTGGGGCCAACGTCCTGACTTTC
once	TRBV27	TRBJ1-5	.	CASSLSRGGNQPQHF	TGTGCCAGCAGTTTAAGCAGGGGCGGCAATCAGCCCCAGCATTTT
few	TRBV2	TRBJ1-5	.	CASRGDSNQPQHF	TGTGCCAGCAGAGGGGATAGCAATCAGCCCCAGCATTTT
.	TRBV19	TRBJ2-1	TRBD1	CASGQGAGYNEQFF	TGTGCCAGTGGACAGGGGGCTGGCTACAATGAGCAGTTCTTC
once	TRBV28	TRBJ2-7	.	CASSSRLVQYEQYF	TGTGCCAGCAGTTCCCGACTGGTCCAATACGAGCAGTACTTC
.	TRBV4-1	TRBJ2-1	TRBD2	CASSQVSLGTSAYNEQFF	TGCGCCAGCAGCCAAGTATCGTTAGGGACTAGCGCTTACAATGAGCAGTTCTTC